These T cell receptor beta chains were read from a single sample in a study of identical twins. TCRdb reanalysed the 5' RACE reads using MiXCR and keeps one entry per CDR3 protein. The table has a few hundred thousand distinct CDR3 sequences, 14% seen once. The sample was also reused in another study, on yellow fever vaccine responses in identical twins.

The sequencing sample was made of CD4+ T cells sorted from blood. These receptors all come from a young woman in good health. CDR3s include the opening cysteine and the closing phenylalanine or tryptophan. The D gene is left open where the match is weak. Some rows have no size entry. The others give once, few or many, or a class for an expanded clone.

V gene	D gene	J gene	clone size	CDR3 DNA	CDR3 protein
TRBV5-1	.	TRBJ2-6	many	TGCGCCAGCAGCCCCCCGACAGGTTCTGGGGCCAACGTCCTGACTTTC	CASSPPTGSGANVLTF
TRBV6-2/TRBV6-3	.	TRBJ2-7	few	TGTGCCAGCAACTTAAAGGAGGGTTACGAGCAGTACTTC	CASNLKEGYEQYF
TRBV3-1	.	TRBJ2-5	.	TGTGCCAGCAGGGTAACGGGACAAGAGACCCAGTACTTC	CASRVTGQETQYF
TRBV7-2	.	TRBJ2-2	many	TGTGCCAGCAGCTCCTTGAGTCGGGAGCTGTTTTTT	CASSSLSRELFF
TRBV6-5	TRBD1	TRBJ2-7	many	TGTGCCAGCTCACAGGGGAGCGAGCAGTACTTC	CASSQGSEQYF
TRBV6-5	.	TRBJ2-1	few	TGTGCCAGCAGCTATACAGGGGAGCAGTTCTTC	CASSYTGEQFF
TRBV29-1	.	TRBJ1-4	.	TGCAGCGTTGGTATGGGGTCCGAAAAACTGTTTTTT	CSVGMGSEKLFF
TRBV20-1	TRBD2	TRBJ2-5	few	TGCAGTGCTAGAGGGGGACTAGCGGGAGTCCGGTGGGGGGAGACCCAGTACTTC	CSARGGLAGVRWGETQYF
TRBV7-9	.	TRBJ1-3	.	TGTGCCAGCAGCTTAGGTGTGGATTCTGGAAACACCATATATTTT	CASSLGVDSGNTIYF
TRBV14	TRBD2	TRBJ2-7	few	TGTGCCAGCAGCCCCCCGACTAGCGGCCCTAAGGCCGCCGAGCAGTACTTC	CASSPPTSGPKAAEQYF
TRBV18	.	TRBJ1-3	.	TGTGCCAGCTCAGAGGTCCGCTCTGGAAACACCATATATTTT	CASSEVRSGNTIYF
TRBV7-3	.	TRBJ1-6	.	TGTGCCAGCAGCTTTGGGTGGGGCTCACCCCTCCACTTT	CASSFGWGSPLHF
TRBV18	.	TRBJ1-1	few	TGTGCCAGCTCACCAACCGTTGAGATCACTGAAGCTTTCTTT	CASSPTVEITEAFF
TRBV11-2	TRBD2	TRBJ2-1	few	TGTGCCAGCAGCCCGAGCGGGAGGGCCGGGGGGGGTGAGCAGTTCTTC	CASSPSGRAGGGEQFF
TRBV11-2	.	TRBJ2-7	few	TGTGCCAGCAGCTTAGTCTGGACCGCCGAGCAGTACTTC	CASSLVWTAEQYF
TRBV7-6	TRBD2	TRBJ2-3	.	TGTGCCAGCGAAGCGGGGGGGCAAGGTGATACGCAGTATTTT	CASEAGGQGDTQYF
TRBV6-2/TRBV6-3	.	TRBJ2-7	.	TGTGCCAGCAGTTTAAGTTTTCCCTTCTACGAGCAGTACTTC	CASSLSFPFYEQYF
TRBV5-1	.	TRBJ2-7	.	TGCGCCAGCAGCTTGGTGTGGACCGACAAGATTTCCTACGAGCAGTACTTC	CASSLVWTDKISYEQYF
TRBV29-1	.	TRBJ2-5	.	TGCAGCGTTGAAGAGACGGGGGGACAGTCCCAGTACTTC	CSVEETGGQSQYF
TRBV2	TRBD2	TRBJ2-3	once	TGTGCCAGCAGTCCGAGGACTAGCGCCACAGATACGCAGTATTTT	CASSPRTSATDTQYF
TRBV7-3	TRBD1	TRBJ1-1	many	TGTGCCAGCAGCTCAACAGGGGGAGGGAACACTGAAGCTTTCTTT	CASSSTGGGNTEAFF
TRBV5-1	TRBD2	TRBJ2-2	many	TGCGCCAGCAGGCTAGCGGGGAACACCGGGGAGCTGTTTTTT	CASRLAGNTGELFF
TRBV3-1	TRBD2	TRBJ2-5	many	TGTGCCAGCAGCCGACCGGGAGGAGAGACCCAGTACTTC	CASSRPGGETQYF
TRBV11-3	TRBD2	TRBJ2-1	.	TGTGCCAGCAGCCGCGGGAGGGCCTCCAATGAGCAGTTCTTC	CASSRGRASNEQFF
TRBV20-1	.	TRBJ2-3	once	TGCAGTGCCCAGGGGGTAGCGGGAAAAGATACGCAGTATTTT	CSAQGVAGKDTQYF
TRBV5-6	.	TRBJ2-5	.	TGTGCCAGCAGCCTAAAGTCGCATAGGGGGGGAACAGAGACCCAGTACTTC	CASSLKSHRGGTETQYF
TRBV5-1	TRBD2	TRBJ2-5	.	TGCGCCAGCAGCTTGGCGTTAGCGGGGATCCAAGAGACCCAGTACTTC	CASSLALAGIQETQYF
TRBV28	TRBD1	TRBJ2-7	.	TGTGCCAGCAGCTCCCCCTATGGACAGGGCTACGAGCAGTACTTC	CASSSPYGQGYEQYF
TRBV27	.	TRBJ2-3	.	TGTGCCAGCAGTTTTTGGCGGGGATTAGCGTATACAGATACGCAGTATTTT	CASSFWRGLAYTDTQYF
TRBV5-4	.	TRBJ2-5	.	TGTGCCAGCAGCATACAGGGTACCGAGACCCAGTACTTC	CASSIQGTETQYF
TRBV7-2	TRBD1	TRBJ2-1	.	TGTGCCAGCAGCTTAGTATCCGGGACAGGGGGCAACAATGAGCAGTTCTTC	CASSLVSGTGGNNEQFF
TRBV5-1	TRBD2	TRBJ2-5	.	TGCGCCAGCAGCACTAGCGGGGGTGGAGAGACCCAGTACTTC	CASSTSGGGETQYF
TRBV7-9	TRBD1	TRBJ2-1	.	TGTGCCAGCAGCTTAGCGGACAGGGCCTACAATGAGCAGTTCTTC	CASSLADRAYNEQFF
TRBV7-2	.	TRBJ2-2	few	TGTGCCGGGAACCCGGGACAAAACACCGGGGAGCTGTTTTTT	CAGNPGQNTGELFF
TRBV12-2	.	TRBJ2-6	.	TGTGCAAGTCGCTTAGGGTCGGACCCGTTCTCTGGGGCCAACGTCCTGACTTTC	CASRLGSDPFSGANVLTF
TRBV6-2/TRBV6-3	.	TRBJ2-7	many	TGTGCCAGCAGTTACTCGGAGATAGCCGGCTTAGGCGAGCAGTACTTC	CASSYSEIAGLGEQYF
TRBV19	.	TRBJ1-6	few	TGTGCCAGTAGGATTACCGGGACGGCAGAGTCACCCCTCCACTTT	CASRITGTAESPLHF
TRBV10-3	TRBD1	TRBJ2-2	few	TGTGCCATCACCAGGGGACAGATGAACACCGGGGAGCTGTTTTTT	CAITRGQMNTGELFF
TRBV14	TRBD2	TRBJ2-7	.	TGTGCCAGCAGCCAAGTCGTGGGAGGGCCGGATGAGCAGTACTTC	CASSQVVGGPDEQYF
TRBV20-1	TRBD2	TRBJ2-7	few	TGCAGTGCTAGAGATGGACTAGTTTCGTACGAGCAGTACTTC	CSARDGLVSYEQYF
TRBV29-1	.	TRBJ1-1	.	TGCAGCGTTGACCGGGGGAAGAACACTGAAGCTTTCTTT	CSVDRGKNTEAFF
TRBV6-5	TRBD1	TRBJ1-2	few	TGTGCCAGCAGTTACACCGGGACAGGGATTAACTATGGCTACACCTTC	CASSYTGTGINYGYTF
TRBV23-1	TRBD1	TRBJ2-2	few	TGCGCCAGCAGTCTAACAGGGGAAGAGCTGTTTTTT	CASSLTGEELFF
TRBV15	TRBD1	TRBJ2-2	few	TGTGCCACCAGCAGGGGGACAGGCACCTCTCCCGGGGAGCTGTTTTTT	CATSRGTGTSPGELFF
TRBV6-5	TRBD1	TRBJ2-5	.	TGTGCCAGCAGGGACAGGGCAGAGACCCAGTACTTC	CASRDRAETQYF
TRBV3-1	.	TRBJ2-4	few	TGTGCCAGCAGCCAAGATGTTACTGGCGGTTTCATTCAGTACTTC	CASSQDVTGGFIQYF
TRBV24-1	TRBD1	TRBJ2-3	.	TGTGCCACCAGTGATTTAAGGGGACAGAGCACAGATACGCAGTATTTT	CATSDLRGQSTDTQYF
TRBV12-3/TRBV12-4	.	TRBJ1-6	many	TGTGCCAGCAGTTTAGGCAGGAATTCACCCCTCCACTTT	CASSLGRNSPLHF
TRBV7-9	.	TRBJ2-3	.	TGTGCCAGCAGTCTCTCTTCCCCCGGTCCCACAGATACGCAGTATTTT	CASSLSSPGPTDTQYF
TRBV6-1	.	TRBJ1-5	.	TGTGCCAGCAGGAGGACCGTACAATCTCAGCCCCAGCATTTT	CASRRTVQSQPQHF
TRBV13	.	TRBJ1-1	.	TGTGCCAGCAGCGGAGGTTGGGGTACTGAAGCTTTCTTT	CASSGGWGTEAFF
TRBV18	.	TRBJ2-7	.	TGTGCCAGCTCACTCCGTGAGCGGGCCCCCTCCTACGAGCAGTACTTC	CASSLRERAPSYEQYF
TRBV28	.	TRBJ1-2	.	TGTGCCAGCAGTGAACGGGACGGCTATGGCTACACCTTC	CASSERDGYGYTF
TRBV25-1	.	TRBJ2-5	few	TGTGGCGCGGGGACGGGCCAGACCCAGTACTTC	CGAGTGQTQYF
TRBV12-3/TRBV12-4	.	TRBJ1-1	few	TGTGCCAGCAGTTTTCTCGGCAGTACGAGCACTGAAGCTTTCTTT	CASSFLGSTSTEAFF